This T cell receptor (beta chain) derives from a study of shared clonotypes between healthy human individuals. Study-wide background: In total, the donors were a couple of women and three men aged 18 to 49. Study-wide points: Compared with clonotypes that all four donors shared, non-shared clonotypes had lower generation probabilities. Larger richness was generally estimated for naive than memory subsets.

About this clone itself: Its antigen is undetermined.

Terminally differentiated effector memory CD45RA+ cells were excluded from the naive CD8 cells, which were CD45RO-negative and positively selected for CCR7. Germline assignment: CDR1 SGDLS and CDR2 YYNGEE. This CDR3 has 12 residues. V lost 7 bases to trimming and J lost 4 bases, with 9 bases between them. Sorted-subset replicate PCR reactions were performed with 150 to 200 ng DNA, corresponding to some 32,000 T cell genomes. Method: immunoSEQ multiplex PCR; TCRdb's copy keeps in-frame clones and lacks some. Of about 580,000 clones in the sample, 98% were seen once. The chain couples TRBV9 to TRBJ2-1; D is unresolved. Sequencing was performed on naive CD8+ T cells sorted from blood. The clonotype originates from a man aged 30 to 39 in good health. CDR3 DNA sequence: TGTGCCAGCGAGACTCGTTACAATGAGCAGTTCTTC. Translated, it gives CASETRYNEQFF.